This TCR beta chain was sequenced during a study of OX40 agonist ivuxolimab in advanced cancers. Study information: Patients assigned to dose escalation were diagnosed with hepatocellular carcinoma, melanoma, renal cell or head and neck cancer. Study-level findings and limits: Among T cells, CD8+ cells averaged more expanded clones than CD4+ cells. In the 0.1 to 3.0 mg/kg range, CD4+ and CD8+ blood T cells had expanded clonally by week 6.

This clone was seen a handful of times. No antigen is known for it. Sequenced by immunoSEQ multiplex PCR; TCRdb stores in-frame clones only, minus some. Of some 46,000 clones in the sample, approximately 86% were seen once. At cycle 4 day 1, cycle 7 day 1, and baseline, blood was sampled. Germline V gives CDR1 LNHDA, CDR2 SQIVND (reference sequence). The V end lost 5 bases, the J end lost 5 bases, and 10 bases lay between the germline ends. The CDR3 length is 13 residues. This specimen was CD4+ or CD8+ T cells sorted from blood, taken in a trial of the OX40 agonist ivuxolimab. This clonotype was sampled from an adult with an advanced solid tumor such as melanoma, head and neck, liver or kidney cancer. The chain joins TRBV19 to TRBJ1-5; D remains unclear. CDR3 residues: CASSVRLDQPQHF. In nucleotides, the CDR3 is TGTGCCAGTAGTGTCCGATTAGATCAGCCCCAGCATTTT.